Listed below are T cell receptor beta chains from one sample, sequenced in a study of patients and donors after allogeneic stem cell transplantation. TCRdb passed the RT-PCR reads through MiXCR, listing each CDR3 protein once. The table shows about a million distinct CDR3 sequences, with roughly 17% occurring only once. The sequencing sample was made of blood, either unsorted or a sorted T cell fraction (not recorded which). The receptors originated from a human donor who was either an allogeneic HSCT recipient or a stem cell or donor lymphocyte infusion donor (not recorded which). It is not recorded whose cells these are; they may come from a transplant donor. CDR3s include the opening cysteine and the closing phenylalanine or tryptophan. The D gene is left open where the match is weak. Some rows have no size entry. The others give once, few or many, or a class for an expanded clone.

size	V	J	D	CDR3	DNA
NA	TRBV4-2	TRBJ2-7	TRBD1	CASSQVRDRGDEQYF	TGTGCCAGCAGCCAGGTCCGGGACAGGGGGGACGAGCAGTACTTC
few	TRBV20-1	TRBJ2-1	TRBD1	CSALDRGIGEQFF	TGCAGTGCTCTAGACAGGGGGATAGGTGAGCAGTTCTTC
many	TRBV7-9	TRBJ2-1	NA	CASSLILLNEQFF	TGTGCCAGCAGCCTCATACTACTCAATGAGCAGTTCTTC
NA	TRBV27	TRBJ2-3	TRBD2	CATLPSGRSFGTDTQYF	TGTGCCACCCTACCTAGCGGGAGGTCCTTTGGCACAGATACGCAGTATTTT
many	TRBV5-1	TRBJ2-7	TRBD1	CASSLRQGYEQYF	TGTGCCAGCAGTTTACGACAGGGGTACGAGCAGTACTTC
NA	TRBV7-3	TRBJ2-2	TRBD2	CASSLGTSWTGELFF	TGTGCCAGCAGCTTAGGGACTAGCTGGACCGGGGAGCTGTTTTTT
few	TRBV7-2	TRBJ1-5	TRBD1	CASSKDRGSGNQPQHF	TGTGCCAGCAGCAAGGACAGGGGAAGTGGCAATCAGCCCCAGCATTTT
few	TRBV7-8	TRBJ2-7	NA	CASSDRADGGPYEQYF	TGTGCCAGCAGCGATCGAGCGGACGGAGGGCCCTACGAGCAGTACTTC
NA	TRBV12-3/TRBV12-4	TRBJ2-7	TRBD2	CASSLEGLAGDRRYEQYF	TGTGCCAGCAGTTTAGAGGGACTAGCGGGGGACCGACGCTACGAGCAGTACTTC
few	TRBV11-2	TRBJ1-2	NA	CASSLDSPGLGGYTF	TGTGCCAGCAGCTTAGATAGCCCGGGATTGGGTGGCTACACCTTC
many	TRBV12-3/TRBV12-4	TRBJ2-5	TRBD1	CASSFLVTGEETQYF	TGTGCCAGCAGTTTTCTAGTGACAGGGGAAGAGACCCAGTACTTC
NA	TRBV2	TRBJ1-5	NA	CASSDKVRNQPQHF	TGTGCCAGCAGTGATAAGGTCCGTAATCAGCCCCAGCATTTT
NA	TRBV29-1	TRBJ2-1	NA	CSGGTRLNEQFF	TGCAGCGGCGGGACTCGACTCAATGAGCAGTTCTTC
few	TRBV10-3	TRBJ2-1	NA	CAIKEPSGEQFF	TGTGCCATCAAGGAGCCGTCAGGTGAGCAGTTCTTC
once	TRBV2	TRBJ1-2	NA	CASSARAIPSYGYTF	TGTGCCAGCAGTGCCAGGGCGATCCCGTCCTATGGCTACACCTTC
NA	TRBV2	TRBJ1-5	NA	CAGGGDSNQPQHF	TGTGCCGGCGGGGGCGATAGCAATCAGCCCCAGCATTTT
NA	TRBV24-1	TRBJ2-1	NA	CATSDFQGLSSYNEQFF	TGTGCCACCAGTGATTTTCAGGGACTTAGCTCCTACAATGAGCAGTTCTTC
few	TRBV15	TRBJ2-5	NA	CATRIRGDQETQYF	TGTGCCACCAGGATCAGGGGGGATCAAGAGACCCAGTACTTC
many	TRBV24-1	TRBJ2-1	NA	CATSDRTGISYNEQFF	TGTGCCACCAGTGACAGAACAGGGATATCCTACAATGAGCAGTTCTTC
many	TRBV12-3/TRBV12-4	TRBJ1-1	TRBD1	CASREGARKAFF	TGTGCCAGCAGGGAGGGGGCACGGAAAGCTTTCTTT
NA	TRBV7-2	TRBJ2-3	NA	CASSLAGASPDTQYF	TGTGCCAGCAGCTTAGCAGGGGCCAGCCCCGATACGCAGTATTTT
NA	TRBV28	TRBJ2-7	NA	CASSLLVPGNEQYF	TGTGCCAGCAGCCTCCTCGTACCCGGGAACGAGCAGTACTTC
NA	TRBV5-6	TRBJ1-2	TRBD1	CASSPAHLGTDGYTF	TGTGCCAGCAGCCCTGCCCACCTCGGGACAGATGGCTACACCTTC
few	TRBV25-1	TRBJ1-2	NA	CASTPSLGGFNYGYTF	TGTGCCAGCACCCCCTCCCTTGGGGGATTTAACTATGGCTACACCTTC
NA	TRBV5-1	TRBJ2-7	NA	CASSLAQLGGEQYF	TGCGCCAGCAGCTTGGCTCAATTGGGAGGCGAGCAGTACTTC
few	TRBV12-3/TRBV12-4	TRBJ2-7	NA	CASRLGGREQYF	TGTGCCAGCAGACTAGGGGGTAGGGAGCAGTACTTC
NA	TRBV6-1	TRBJ2-7	NA	CASRSDSAYEQYF	TGTGCCAGCAGATCGGACAGTGCCTACGAGCAGTACTTC
NA	TRBV4-3	TRBJ2-7	TRBD1	CASSQDAGTAYEQYF	TGCGCCAGCAGCCAAGACGCCGGGACAGCCTACGAGCAGTACTTC
NA	TRBV12-3/TRBV12-4	TRBJ1-1	NA	CASSWTTEAFF	TGTGCCAGCAGCTGGACGACTGAAGCTTTCTTT
few	TRBV4-1	TRBJ1-1	NA	CASSQLQGRDTEAFF	TGCGCCAGCAGCCAATTACAGGGAAGGGACACTGAAGCTTTCTTT
many	TRBV5-1	TRBJ2-7	NA	CASSFAPSGVYEQYF	TGCGCCAGCAGCTTCGCACCTTCGGGTGTCTACGAGCAGTACTTC
many	TRBV7-2	TRBJ2-3	NA	CASSLSYTDTQYF	TGTGCCAGCAGCCTGTCCTACACAGATACGCAGTATTTT
NA	TRBV3-1	TRBJ1-2	NA	CASSQDSRGASKGYTF	TGTGCCAGCAGCCAAGACAGTCGAGGGGCGTCAAAAGGCTACACCTTC